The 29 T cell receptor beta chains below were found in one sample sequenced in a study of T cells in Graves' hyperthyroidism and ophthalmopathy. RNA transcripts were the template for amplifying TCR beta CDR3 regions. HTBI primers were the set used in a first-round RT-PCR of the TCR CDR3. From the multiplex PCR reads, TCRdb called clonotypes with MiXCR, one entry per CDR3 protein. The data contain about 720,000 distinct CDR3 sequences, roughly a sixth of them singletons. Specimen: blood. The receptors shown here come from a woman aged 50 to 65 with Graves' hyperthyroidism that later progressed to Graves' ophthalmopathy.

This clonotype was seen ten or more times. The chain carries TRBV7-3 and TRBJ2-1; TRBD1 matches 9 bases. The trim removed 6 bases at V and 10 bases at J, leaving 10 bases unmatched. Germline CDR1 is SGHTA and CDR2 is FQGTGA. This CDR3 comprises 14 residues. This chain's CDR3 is CASSLGTGFGEQFF. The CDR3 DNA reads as TGTGCCAGCAGTCTCGGGACAGGGTTTGGGGAGCAGTTCTTC.

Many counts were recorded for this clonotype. This CDR3 reads CAWSLREDQPQHF. The CDR3 DNA is TGTGCCTGGAGTCTTAGGGAGGATCAGCCCCAGCATTTT. V gene TRBV30 combines with J gene TRBJ1-5, with D unclear. CDR1 GTSNPN and CDR2 SVGIG come from the germline V gene (reference sequence). The CDR3 has 13 residues. The V end lost 2 bases, the J end lost 5 bases, and 10 bases lay between the germline ends.

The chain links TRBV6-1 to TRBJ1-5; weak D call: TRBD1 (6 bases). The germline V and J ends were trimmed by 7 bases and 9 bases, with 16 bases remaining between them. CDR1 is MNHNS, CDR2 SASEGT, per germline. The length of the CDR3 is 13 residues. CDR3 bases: TGTGCCAGCACCGTCCAGGGGACAAGGCCCCAGCATTTT. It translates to CASTVQGTRPQHF.

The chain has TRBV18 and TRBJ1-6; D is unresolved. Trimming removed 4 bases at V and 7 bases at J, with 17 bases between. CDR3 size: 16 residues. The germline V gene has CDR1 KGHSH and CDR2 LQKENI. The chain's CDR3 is CASSHPSSQLNSPLHF. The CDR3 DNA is TGTGCCAGCTCACACCCCTCCTCACAGTTGAATTCACCCCTCCACTTT.

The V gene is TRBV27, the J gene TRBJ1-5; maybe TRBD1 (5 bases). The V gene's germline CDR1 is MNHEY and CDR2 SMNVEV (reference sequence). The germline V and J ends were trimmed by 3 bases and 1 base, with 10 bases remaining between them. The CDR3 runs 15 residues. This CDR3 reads CASSFKGPSNQPQHF. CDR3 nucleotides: TGTGCCAGCAGTTTTAAGGGACCCAGCAATCAGCCCCAGCATTTT.

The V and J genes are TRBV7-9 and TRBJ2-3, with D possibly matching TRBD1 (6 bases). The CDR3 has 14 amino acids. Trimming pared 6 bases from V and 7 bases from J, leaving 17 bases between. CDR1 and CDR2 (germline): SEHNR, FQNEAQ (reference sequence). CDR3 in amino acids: CASRLRDNSYTQYF. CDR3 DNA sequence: TGTGCCAGCAGACTCCGGGACAACTCTTATACGCAGTATTTT.

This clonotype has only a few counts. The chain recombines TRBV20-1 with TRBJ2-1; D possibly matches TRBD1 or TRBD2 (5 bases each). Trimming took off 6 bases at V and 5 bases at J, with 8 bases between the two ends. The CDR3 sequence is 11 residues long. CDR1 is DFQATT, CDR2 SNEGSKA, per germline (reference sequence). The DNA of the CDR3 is TGCAGTGCAGGGACGAACAATGAGCAGTTCTTC. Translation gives CSAGTNNEQFF.

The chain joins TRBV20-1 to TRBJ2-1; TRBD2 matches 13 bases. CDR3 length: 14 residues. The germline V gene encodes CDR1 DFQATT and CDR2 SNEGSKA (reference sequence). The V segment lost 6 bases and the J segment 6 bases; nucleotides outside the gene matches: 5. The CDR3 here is CSAFGLAGANEQFF. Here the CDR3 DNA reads TGCAGTGCCTTTGGACTAGCGGGGGCCAATGAGCAGTTCTTC.

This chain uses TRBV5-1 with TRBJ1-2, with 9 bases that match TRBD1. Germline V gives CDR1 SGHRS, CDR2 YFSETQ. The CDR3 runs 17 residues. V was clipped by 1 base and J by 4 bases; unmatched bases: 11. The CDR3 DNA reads TGCGCCAGCAGCTTGTTTCCGGGACAGGGTGTGGGCTATGGCTACACCTTC. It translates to CASSLFPGQGVGYGYTF.

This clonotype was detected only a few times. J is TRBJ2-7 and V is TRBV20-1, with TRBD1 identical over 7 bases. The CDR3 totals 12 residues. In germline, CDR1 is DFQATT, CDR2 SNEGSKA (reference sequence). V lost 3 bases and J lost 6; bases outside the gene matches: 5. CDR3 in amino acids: CSASTTGPEQYF. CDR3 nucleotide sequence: TGCAGTGCTAGTACGACAGGGCCCGAGCAGTACTTC.

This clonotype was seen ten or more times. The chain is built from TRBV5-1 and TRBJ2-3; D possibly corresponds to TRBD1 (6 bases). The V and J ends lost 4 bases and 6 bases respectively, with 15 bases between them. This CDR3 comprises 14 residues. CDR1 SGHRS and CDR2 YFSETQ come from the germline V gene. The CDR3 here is CASSVDSVIDTQYF. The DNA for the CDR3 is TGCGCCAGCAGCGTGGACAGTGTGATTGATACGCAGTATTTT.

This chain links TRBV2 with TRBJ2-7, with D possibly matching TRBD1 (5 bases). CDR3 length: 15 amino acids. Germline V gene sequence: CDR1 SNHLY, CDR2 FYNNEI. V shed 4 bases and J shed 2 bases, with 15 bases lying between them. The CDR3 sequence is CASSGDSESPYEQYF. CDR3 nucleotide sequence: TGTGCCAGCAGTGGCGACAGTGAATCTCCCTACGAGCAGTACTTC.

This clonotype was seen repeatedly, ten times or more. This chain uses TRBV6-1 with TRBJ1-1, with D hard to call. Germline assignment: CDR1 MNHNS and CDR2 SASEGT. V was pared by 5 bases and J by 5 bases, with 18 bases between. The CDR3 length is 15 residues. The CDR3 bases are TGTGCCAGCAGTAAAAAACGGGTATTGGGGACTGAAGCTTTCTTT. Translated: CASSKKRVLGTEAFF.

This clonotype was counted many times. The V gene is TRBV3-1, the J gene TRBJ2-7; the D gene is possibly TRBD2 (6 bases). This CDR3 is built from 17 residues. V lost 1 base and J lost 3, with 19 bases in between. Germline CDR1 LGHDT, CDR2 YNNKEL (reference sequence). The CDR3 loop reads CASSQAVSRTMNYEQYF. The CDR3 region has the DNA TGTGCCAGCAGCCAAGCGGTTTCCAGGACTATGAACTACGAGCAGTACTTC.

The chain's CDR3 is CSGRKRANTGELFF. CDR3 nucleotides: TGCAGCGGAAGGAAGCGGGCGAACACCGGGGAGCTGTTTTTT. The V gene is TRBV29-1, the J gene TRBJ2-2; possible D gene TRBD2, 6 bases. Trimming stripped 7 bases from V and 0 bases from J, with 12 bases between. The CDR3 is 14 amino acids. Germline V CDR1 and CDR2: SQVTM, ANQGSEA.

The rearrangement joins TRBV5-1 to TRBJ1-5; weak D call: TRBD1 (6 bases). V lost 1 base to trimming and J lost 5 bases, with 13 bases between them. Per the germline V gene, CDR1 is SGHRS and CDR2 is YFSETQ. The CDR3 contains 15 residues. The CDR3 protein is CASSLTGQRDQPQHF. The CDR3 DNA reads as TGCGCCAGCAGCTTGACAGGGCAACGGGATCAGCCCCAGCATTTT.

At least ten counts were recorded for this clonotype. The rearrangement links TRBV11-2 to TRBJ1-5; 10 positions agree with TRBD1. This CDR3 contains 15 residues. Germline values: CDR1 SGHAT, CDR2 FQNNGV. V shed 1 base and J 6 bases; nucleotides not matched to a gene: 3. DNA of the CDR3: TGTGCCAGCAGCTTAGTGGGACAGGGGAGTCAGCCCCAGCATTTT. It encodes CASSLVGQGSQPQHF.

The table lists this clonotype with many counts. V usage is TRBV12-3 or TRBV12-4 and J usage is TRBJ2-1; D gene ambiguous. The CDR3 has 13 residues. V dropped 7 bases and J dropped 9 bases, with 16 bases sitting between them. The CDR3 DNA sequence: TGTGCCAGCATCCCTGCCGGCGGCGGTGAGCAGTTCTTC. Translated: CASIPAGGGEQFF.

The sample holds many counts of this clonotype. CDR3 coding DNA: TGCGCCAGCAGAGGTGGGGATGATCAGCCCCAGCATTTT. Its protein is CASRGGDDQPQHF. The chain recombines TRBV5-1 with TRBJ1-5; D is undetermined. The CDR3 loop spans 13 amino acids. Per the germline V gene, CDR1 is SGHRS and CDR2 is YFSETQ. With 5 bases removed from V and 5 bases from J, the gap between germline ends came to 11 bases. Full variable domain (outside the CDR3, taken from reference TRBV5-1 and TRBJ1-5): KAGVTQTPRYLIKTRGQQVTLSCSPISGHRSVSWYQQTPGQGLQFLFEYFSETQRNKGNFPGRFSGRQFSNSRSEMNVSTLELGDSALYLCASRGGDDQPQHFGDGTRLSIL.

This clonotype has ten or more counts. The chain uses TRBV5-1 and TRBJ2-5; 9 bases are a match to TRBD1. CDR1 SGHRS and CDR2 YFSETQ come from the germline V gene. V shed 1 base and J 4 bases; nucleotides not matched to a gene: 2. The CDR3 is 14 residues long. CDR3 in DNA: TGCGCCAGCAGCTTGTCGACAGGGGGAGAGACCCAGTACTTC. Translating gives CASSLSTGGETQYF.

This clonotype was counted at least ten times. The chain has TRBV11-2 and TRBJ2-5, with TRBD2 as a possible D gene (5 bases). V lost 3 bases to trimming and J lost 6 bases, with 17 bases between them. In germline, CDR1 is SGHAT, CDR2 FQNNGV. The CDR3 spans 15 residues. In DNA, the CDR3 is TGTGCCAGCAGCTTGAGGTCGTGGGGAGAACAGACCCAGTACTTC. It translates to CASSLRSWGEQTQYF.

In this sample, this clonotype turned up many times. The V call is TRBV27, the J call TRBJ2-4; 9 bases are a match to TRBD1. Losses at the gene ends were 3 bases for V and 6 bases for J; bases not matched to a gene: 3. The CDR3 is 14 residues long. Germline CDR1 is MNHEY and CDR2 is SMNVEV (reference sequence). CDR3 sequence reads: CASSFGTGRNIQYF. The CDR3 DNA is TGTGCCAGCAGTTTTGGGACAGGGAGAAACATTCAGTACTTC.

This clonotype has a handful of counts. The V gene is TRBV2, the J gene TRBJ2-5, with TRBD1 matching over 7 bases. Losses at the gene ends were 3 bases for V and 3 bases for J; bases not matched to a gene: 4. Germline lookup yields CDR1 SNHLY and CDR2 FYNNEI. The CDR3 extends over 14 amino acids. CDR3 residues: CASSEAGTEETQYF. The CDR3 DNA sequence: TGTGCCAGCAGTGAGGCCGGGACAGAAGAGACCCAGTACTTC.

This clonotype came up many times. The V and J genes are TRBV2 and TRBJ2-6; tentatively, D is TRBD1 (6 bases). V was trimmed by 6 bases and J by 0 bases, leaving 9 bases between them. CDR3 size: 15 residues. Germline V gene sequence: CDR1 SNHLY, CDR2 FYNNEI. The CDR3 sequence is CASRDSYSGANVLTF. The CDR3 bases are TGTGCCAGCAGGGACAGCTACTCTGGGGCCAACGTCCTGACTTTC.

CDR3 DNA sequence: TGTGCCTGGAGTGAAGGGTTCGACAGGGGGTATGGCTACACCTTC. This sequence encodes CAWSEGFDRGYGYTF. The rearrangement links TRBV30 to TRBJ1-2; 9 bases fit TRBD1. The CDR3 loop spans 15 amino acids. Germline CDR1 and CDR2: GTSNPN and SVGIG (reference sequence). The ends lost 1 base at V and 5 bases at J; junction bases unmatched: 8.

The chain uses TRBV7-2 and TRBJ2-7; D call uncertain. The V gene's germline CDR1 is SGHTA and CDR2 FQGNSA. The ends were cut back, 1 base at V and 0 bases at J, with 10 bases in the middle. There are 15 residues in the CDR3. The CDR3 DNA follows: TGTGCCAGCAGCTTAGACATGGGAAACTCCTACGAGCAGTACTTC. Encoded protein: CASSLDMGNSYEQYF.

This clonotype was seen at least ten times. CDR3 sequence reads: CASSLEGASGGLNQETQYF. The CDR3 DNA reads as TGCGCCAGCAGCTTGGAAGGGGCTAGCGGGGGCCTGAACCAAGAGACCCAGTACTTC. The chain uses TRBV5-1 and TRBJ2-5, with 10 bases matching TRBD2. V lost 0 bases and J lost 0; bases outside the gene matches: 11. Germline CDR1 is SGHRS and CDR2 is YFSETQ. The CDR3 covers 19 residues.

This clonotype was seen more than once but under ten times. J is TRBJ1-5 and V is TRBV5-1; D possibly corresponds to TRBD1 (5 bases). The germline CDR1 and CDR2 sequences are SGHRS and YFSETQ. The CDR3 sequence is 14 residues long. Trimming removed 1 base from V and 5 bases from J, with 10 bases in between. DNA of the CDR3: TGCGCCAGCAGCTTGTCAGGGTTTGATCAGCCCCAGCATTTT. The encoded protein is CASSLSGFDQPQHF.

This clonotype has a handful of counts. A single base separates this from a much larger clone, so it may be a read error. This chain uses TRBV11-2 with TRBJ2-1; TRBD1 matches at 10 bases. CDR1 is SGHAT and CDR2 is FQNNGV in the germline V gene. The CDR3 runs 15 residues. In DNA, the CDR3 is TGTGCCAGCAGCTTAGAGGGACAGGGGATCGGAGAGCAGTCCTTC. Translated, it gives CASSLEGQGIGEQSF.